This entry is about one T cell receptor beta chain. Clones were read by immunoSEQ multiplex PCR, and TCRdb kept only the in-frame ones, dropping some. Of about 90,000 clones detected, about 80% appear once; the ten largest clones hold around 6.5%. Between the trimmed V and J ends, which lost 4 bases and 2 bases, there was a span of 16 bases. Germline CDR1 and CDR2: MNHEY and SMNVEV (reference sequence). The CDR3 has 16 amino acids. The data originate from a study of blood T cell repertoires in COVID-19. The receptor was derived from a man in his sixties with acute or convalescent COVID-19. The chain has TRBV27 and TRBJ2-3; possibly TRBD2 for D (6 bases). Sample: peripheral blood. Here the CDR3 DNA reads TGTGCCAGCAGTTCCACGTTCGGGGGTAACACAGATACGCAGTATTTT. Its translation: CASSSTFGGNTDTQYF.